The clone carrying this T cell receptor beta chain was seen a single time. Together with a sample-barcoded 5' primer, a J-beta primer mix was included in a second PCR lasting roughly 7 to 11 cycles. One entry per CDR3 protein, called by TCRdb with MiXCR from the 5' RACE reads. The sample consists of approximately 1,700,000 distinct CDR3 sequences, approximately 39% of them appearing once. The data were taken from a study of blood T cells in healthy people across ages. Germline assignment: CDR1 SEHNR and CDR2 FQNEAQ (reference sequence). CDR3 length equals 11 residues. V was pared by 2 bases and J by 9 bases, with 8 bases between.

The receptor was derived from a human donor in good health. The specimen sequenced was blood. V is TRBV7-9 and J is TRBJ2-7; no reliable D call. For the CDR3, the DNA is TGTGCCAGCAGCTTACAGTCGGTGCAGTACTTC. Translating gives CASSLQSVQYF.